A single sample is the source of the 31 T cell receptor beta chains below, sequenced in a study of radiation and T cells in renal cell carcinoma. The method was immunoSEQ multiplex PCR; TCRdb's version includes in-frame clones alone and lacks a portion of them. Here the sample spans some 150,000 clones, over 65% being singletons. Sample time point: baseline pretreatment blood. Noted treatment: 15 Gy SBRT to primary tumor, nephrectomy 4 weeks later. Sequences were derived from blood, sampled from a patient whose treatment included radiotherapy and nephrectomy. These receptor sequences come from a woman aged 50 to 65 with renal cell carcinoma.

This chain joins TRBV30 and TRBJ2-7, with TRBD1 matching 8 bases. Trimming cost V 5 bases and J 3 bases; bases outside gene matches: 3. The CDR3 extends over 12 amino acids. Germline lookup yields CDR1 GTSNPN and CDR2 SVGIG (reference sequence). Here the CDR3 reads CAWGRGLYEQYF. CDR3 sequence (DNA): TGTGCCTGGGGCAGGGGGCTCTACGAGCAGTACTTC.

This clone was observed a handful of times. The genes are TRBV18 and TRBJ1-2, with D unresolved. This CDR3 is built from 14 residues. The V and J ends lost 4 bases and 3 bases respectively, with 12 bases between them. CDR1 and CDR2 from the germline V gene are KGHSH and LQKENI. CDR3: CASSLSGGDYGYTF. CDR3 in DNA: TGTGCCAGCTCACTCTCAGGTGGTGACTATGGCTACACCTTC.

The chain carries TRBV6-6 and TRBJ2-5; D call uncertain. This CDR3 comprises 11 residues. Germline loops: CDR1 MNHNY, CDR2 SVGAGI (reference sequence). V was trimmed by 7 bases and J by 4 bases, leaving 7 bases between them. The CDR3 sequence: CASTRGETQYF. DNA of the CDR3: TGTGCCAGCACCCGAGGAGAGACCCAGTACTTC.

V and J are TRBV18 and TRBJ1-1; 9 bases are a match to TRBD1. Trimming cost V 3 bases and J 12 bases; bases outside gene matches: 8. The CDR3 covers 13 residues. CDR1 and CDR2 (germline): KGHSH, LQKENI. The CDR3 DNA sequence: TGTGCCAGCTCACCGGGGAGACAGGGGGTGACTTTCTTT. Residues: CASSPGRQGVTFF. Variable domain in full (rest from reference TRBV18 and TRBJ1-1): NAGVMQNPRHLVRRRGQEARLRCSPMKGHSHVYWYRQLPEEGLKFMVYLQKENIIDESGMPKERFSAEFPKEGPSILRIQQVVRGDSAAYFCASSPGRQGVTFFGQGTRLTVV.

The V and J genes are TRBV27 and TRBJ2-7, with D possibly being TRBD1 (5 bases). Trimming took 5 bases from V and 1 from J, leaving 15 bases between them. CDR1 is MNHEY and CDR2 is SMNVEV in the germline V gene (reference sequence). The CDR3 is 15 residues long. The CDR3 bases are TGTGCCAGCAGTCCGGACATAGGCGCTTCCTACGAGCAGTACTTC. This gives the protein CASSPDIGASYEQYF.

V and J are TRBV29-1 and TRBJ2-7; TRBD2 aligns across 9 bases. CDR3 size: 11 residues. Per the germline V gene, CDR1 is SQVTM and CDR2 is ANQGSEA. Unmatched junction bases numbered 5, after V lost 4 bases and J lost 10 bases. The CDR3 loop reads CSVAISGRQYF. In DNA form, the CDR3 reads TGCAGCGTTGCAATTAGCGGGAGACAGTACTTC.

V gene TRBV28 combines with J gene TRBJ1-5; D uncertain. V was clipped by 6 bases and J by 7 bases, with 13 bases between them. This CDR3 spans 13 amino acids. Germline CDR1 reads MDHEN; CDR2 reads SYDVKM. Written as DNA, the CDR3 is TGTGCCAGCAGCCTAGACATTAAACAGCCCCAGCATTTT. Protein sequence: CASSLDIKQPQHF. The full variable domain, completed using reference TRBV28 and TRBJ1-5, is DVKVTQSSRYLVKRTGEKVFLECVQDMDHENMFWYRQDPGLGLRLIYFSYDVKMKEKGDIPEGYSVSREKKERFSLILESASTNQTSMYLCASSLDIKQPQHFGDGTRLSIL.

The rearrangement uses TRBV5-6 and TRBJ1-4; D is uncertain. V lost 1 base and J lost 2, with 9 bases in between. This CDR3 is 15 amino acids long. Germline values: CDR1 SGHDT, CDR2 YYEEEE. The chain's CDR3 is CASSLKSGTNEKLFF. In DNA, the CDR3 is TGTGCCAGCAGCTTGAAGTCGGGCACTAATGAAAAACTGTTTTTT. Full variable domain (rest looked up from reference TRBV5-6 and TRBJ1-4): DAGVTQSPTHLIKTRGQQVTLRCSPKSGHDTVSWYQQALGQGPQFIFQYYEEEERQRGNFPDRFSGHQFPNYSSELNVNALLLGDSALYLCASSLKSGTNEKLFFGSGTQLSVL.

This clone was counted only a few times. The chain has TRBV19 and TRBJ2-1, with D maybe TRBD1 (6 bases). In germline, CDR1 is LNHDA, CDR2 SQIVND (reference sequence). V lost 8 bases and J lost 2, with 16 bases in between. The length of the CDR3 is 15 residues. CDR3 coding DNA: TGTGCCAGTGCCTTATCACAGGGCCCCTACAATGAGCAGTTCTTC. The encoded protein is CASALSQGPYNEQFF.

This clone was counted a few times. Written as DNA, the CDR3 is TGTGCCAGCACCTCGAAGTACTACGAGCAGTACTTC. Amino acids: CASTSKYYEQYF. V gene TRBV11-1 combines with J gene TRBJ2-7, with D uncertain. This CDR3 is built from 12 residues. Germline V lookup: CDR1 SGHAT, CDR2 FQDESV (reference sequence). Between the trimmed V and J ends, which lost 7 bases and 3 bases, there was a span of 10 bases.

The chain is built from TRBV10-2 and TRBJ1-1; D is possibly TRBD1 (5 bases). The CDR3 runs 13 residues. Germline-derived CDR1 and CDR2 are WSHSY and SAAADI. The V end was cut by 3 bases, the J end by 3 bases, with 8 bases between. Here the CDR3 DNA reads TGCGCCAGCAGTGATCGGGACTACACTGAAGCTTTCTTT. Its translation is CASSDRDYTEAFF.

This clone was seen only a few times. The chain is built from TRBV5-1 and TRBJ2-5; the match to TRBD2 covers 7 bases. V lost 4 bases to trimming and J lost 5 bases; unmatched junction nucleotides: 14. CDR1 and CDR2 (germline): SGHRS, YFSETQ. CDR3 length: 16 residues. For the CDR3, the DNA is TGCGCCAGCAGCCTCCTCCCTAGCGGAGTAGTTGAGACCCAGTACTTC. Translated: CASSLLPSGVVETQYF.

The chain uses TRBV6-5 and TRBJ1-1, with 7 bases fitting TRBD1. The germline CDR1 and CDR2 sequences are MNHEY and SVGAGI. The CDR3 covers 14 residues. The trim removed 6 bases at V and 1 base at J, leaving 5 bases unmatched. The CDR3 is CASSAGQRNTEAFF. CDR3 in DNA: TGTGCCAGCAGCGCGGGACAGCGGAACACTGAAGCTTTCTTT.

The chain recombines TRBV7-9 with TRBJ2-5, with a weak D call TRBD1 (6 bases). CDR1 is SEHNR and CDR2 is FQNEAQ in the germline V gene (reference sequence). This CDR3 comprises 15 residues. Trimming cost V 1 base and J 5 bases, with 14 bases left between them. DNA for the CDR3: TGTGCCAGCAGCTTAGATGGCAGGGGCAGTGAGACCCAGTACTTC. This codes for CASSLDGRGSETQYF.

This chain links TRBV6-5 with TRBJ1-6; TRBD1 matches 10 bases. Germline CDR1 and CDR2: MNHEY and SVGAGI. The CDR3 has 16 amino acids. The ends lost 4 bases at V and 8 bases at J; junction bases unmatched: 8. The CDR3 DNA reads as TGTGCCAGCAGTTGGGACAGGGGATATACGGATTCACCCCTCCACTTT. It is translated as CASSWDRGYTDSPLHF.

The genes are TRBV5-1 and TRBJ2-2; TRBD1 matches 7 bases. Germline V lookup: CDR1 SGHRS, CDR2 YFSETQ. There are 15 residues in the CDR3. The V and J ends lost 6 bases and 2 bases, in that order; junction bases with no gene match: 7. This chain's CDR3 is CASTDGTANTGELFF. For the CDR3, the DNA is TGCGCCAGCACCGATGGGACAGCCAACACCGGGGAGCTGTTTTTT. The full variable domain, rest sourced from reference TRBV5-1 and TRBJ2-2, is KAGVTQTPRYLIKTRGQQVTLSCSPISGHRSVSWYQQTPGQGLQFLFEYFSETQRNKGNFPGRFSGRQFSNSRSEMNVSTLELGDSALYLCASTDGTANTGELFFGEGSRLTVL.

This clone was seen once. The chain links TRBV6-6 to TRBJ1-3; TRBD1 might be the D (5 bases). Germline-derived CDR1 and CDR2 are MNHNY and SVGAGI (reference sequence). The CDR3 spans 15 residues. The germline V and J ends were trimmed by 7 bases and 0 bases, with 13 bases remaining between them. CDR3 in DNA: TGTGCCAGCACTCACGGGACCTACTCTGGAAACACCATATATTTT. Translated: CASTHGTYSGNTIYF.

The rearrangement links TRBV7-9 to TRBJ2-3; maybe TRBD1 (6 bases). The CDR3 spans 19 residues. Trimming cost V 5 bases and J 4 bases, with 28 bases left between them. CDR1 is SEHNR and CDR2 is FQNEAQ in the germline V gene (reference sequence). The CDR3 sequence is CASSTLNPSGTPDADTQYF. CDR3 DNA: TGTGCCAGCAGCACCCTTAATCCTTCCGGGACACCGGACGCAGATACGCAGTATTTT.

The J gene is TRBJ1-5, the V gene TRBV28, with D possibly being TRBD1 (5 bases). V lost 6 bases and J 2 bases, leaving 23 bases between the germline ends. This CDR3 has 18 residues. CDR1 is MDHEN and CDR2 is SYDVKM in the germline V gene. Here the CDR3 DNA reads TGTGCCAGCAGAACCGGGACGTCTATACTTCGAGGCAATCAGCCCCAGCATTTT. Encoded protein: CASRTGTSILRGNQPQHF.

The chain uses TRBV6-5 and TRBJ1-1, with D unresolved. V was shortened by 0 bases and J by 4 bases, with 9 bases between the two germline ends. This CDR3 spans 14 amino acids. Per germline, CDR1 MNHEY and CDR2 SVGAGI. Here the CDR3 reads CASSYSVGFTEAFF. CDR3 bases: TGTGCCAGCAGTTACTCTGTGGGATTCACTGAAGCTTTCTTT.

V is TRBV5-1 and J is TRBJ2-1; 7 bases fit TRBD2. Germline CDR1 and CDR2: SGHRS and YFSETQ. The CDR3 covers 16 residues. V shed 3 bases and J 4 bases; nucleotides not matched to a gene: 10. CDR3 region: CASSYTERERYNEQFF. Written as DNA, the CDR3 is TGCGCCAGCAGCTACACCGAGCGGGAAAGGTACAATGAGCAGTTCTTC.

The chain has TRBV2 and TRBJ1-5; 11 positions agree with TRBD1. Germline V gene sequence: CDR1 SNHLY, CDR2 FYNNEI. V lost 10 bases and J lost 4; bases outside the gene matches: 6. The CDR3 totals 14 residues. The CDR3 DNA follows: TGTGCCATCCGGACAGGGGGCGGGAATCAGCCCCAGCATTTT. Its translation: CAIRTGGGNQPQHF.

The CDR3 DNA follows: TGTGCCAGCCGACGCGATTGGTATCAGCCCCAGCATTTT. As protein: CASRRDWYQPQHF. The V and J genes are TRBV7-2 and TRBJ1-5; D not resolved. The ends were cut back, 8 bases at V and 5 bases at J, with 13 bases in the middle. This CDR3 is built from 13 residues. The germline V gene has CDR1 SGHTA and CDR2 FQGNSA.

This rearrangement joins TRBV10-1 to TRBJ2-7; 10 bases are shared with TRBD1. V was pared by 8 bases and J by 3 bases, with 7 bases of the junction left unmatched. Germline V gives CDR1 WNHNN, CDR2 SYGVQD (reference sequence). This CDR3 has 14 amino acids. CDR3 nucleotide sequence: TGCGCCAGCCGGGGACAGGGGTTTATCTACGAGCAGTACTTC. As protein: CASRGQGFIYEQYF.

This clone was observed a handful of times. The gene calls are TRBV5-1 and TRBJ2-3; D gene uncertain. Germline V gene data show CDR1 as SGHRS and CDR2 as YFSETQ. The CDR3 length is 14 residues. Trimming took off 3 bases at V and 5 bases at J, with 13 bases between the two ends. The CDR3 sequence: CASSSTYVLDTQYF. In nucleotides, the CDR3 is TGCGCCAGCAGCTCCACATACGTTTTAGATACGCAGTATTTT. The full variable domain, rest sourced from reference TRBV5-1 and TRBJ2-3, is KAGVTQTPRYLIKTRGQQVTLSCSPISGHRSVSWYQQTPGQGLQFLFEYFSETQRNKGNFPGRFSGRQFSNSRSEMNVSTLELGDSALYLCASSSTYVLDTQYFGPGTRLTVL.

This chain connects TRBV5-8 to TRBJ2-3; D not certain. There are 14 residues in the CDR3. The V end was cut by 0 bases, the J end by 4 bases, with 9 bases between. CDR1 is SGHTS and CDR2 is YDEGEE in the germline V gene. The CDR3 bases are TGTGCCAGCAGCTTGGTCGTGGTCGCAGATACGCAGTATTTT. Protein: CASSLVVVADTQYF. Variable domain in full (rest from reference TRBV5-8 and TRBJ2-3): EAGVTQSPTHLIKTRGQQATLRCSPISGHTSVYWYQQALGLGLQFLLWYDEGEERNRGNFPPRFSGRQFPNYSSELNVNALELEDSALYLCASSLVVVADTQYFGPGTRLTVL.

The chain has TRBV2 and TRBJ1-6; no firm D call. Germline V lookup: CDR1 SNHLY, CDR2 FYNNEI. With 2 bases removed from V and 8 bases from J, the gap between germline ends came to 7 bases. The CDR3 is 13 residues long. Written as DNA, the CDR3 is TGTGCCAGCAGTGAAACAAGGGATTCACCCCTCCACTTT. As protein: CASSETRDSPLHF.

The chain has TRBV20-1 and TRBJ1-1; D gene unclear. Trimming took 5 bases from V and 6 from J, leaving 10 bases between them. CDR1 is DFQATT, CDR2 SNEGSKA, per germline (reference sequence). This CDR3 spans 11 amino acids. The chain's CDR3 is CSAEGFSEAFF. The CDR3 coding sequence is TGCAGTGCTGAAGGCTTTTCTGAAGCTTTCTTT.

This chain links TRBV30 with TRBJ1-5; D is unclear. The V and J ends lost 2 bases and 8 bases respectively, with 13 bases between them. The CDR3 spans 13 residues. Per the germline V gene, CDR1 is GTSNPN and CDR2 is SVGIG (reference sequence). The CDR3 region has the DNA TGTGCCTGGAGTCTGACATTTAGCGAGCCCCAGCATTTT. Protein product: CAWSLTFSEPQHF.

The gene calls are TRBV30 and TRBJ2-4, with D possibly matching TRBD1 (6 bases). In germline, CDR1 is GTSNPN, CDR2 SVGIG (reference sequence). The V end was cut by 7 bases, the J end by 9 bases, with 22 bases between. The CDR3 is 14 residues long. CDR3 DNA: TGTGCCTCACCGGGCCAGGGGTCGGTCATCATTCAGTACTTC. Its protein is CASPGQGSVIIQYF.

The chain joins TRBV29-1 to TRBJ2-7; D gene uncertain. Germline V gene lookup returns CDR1 SQVTM and CDR2 ANQGSEA. This CDR3 comprises 11 residues. The ends were cut back, 6 bases at V and 4 bases at J, with 10 bases in the middle. CDR3 in amino acids: CSVYEFYEQYF. CDR3 DNA sequence: TGCAGCGTCTATGAATTTTACGAGCAGTACTTC.